Presented here are 13 T cell receptor beta chains from one specimen sequenced in a study of HIV-infected patients and healthy controls. Reverse transcription used around 500 ng RNA and constant-region primers for alpha and beta. Alpha and beta chain libraries were made separately by chain-specific third strand synthesis with multiplexing indices. One entry per CDR3 protein, called by TCRdb with MiXCR from the 5' RACE reads. This sample has 4,500 to 5,500 distinct CDR3 sequences, with around 6% found just once. Follow-up blood was drawn about 14 weeks, roughly three months, after antiretroviral therapy began. All unsorted peripheral T cells were captured because whole blood was used without fractionation. Source: blood, taken during antiretroviral therapy. All receptors come from an adult with HIV infection.

By share of the sample, this clonotype is medium-sized. The chain links TRBV5-1 to TRBJ1-2; D remains ambiguous. Trimming cost V 1 base and J 3 bases, with 13 bases left between them. Germline CDR1 SGHRS, CDR2 YFSETQ. CDR3 length equals 15 residues. CDR3: CASSLTGPPDYGYTF. In DNA, the CDR3 is TGCGCCAGCAGCTTGACCGGCCCCCCTGACTATGGCTACACCTTC. Complete variable domain (other parts from reference TRBV5-1 and TRBJ1-2): KAGVTQTPRYLIKTRGQQVTLSCSPISGHRSVSWYQQTPGQGLQFLFEYFSETQRNKGNFPGRFSGRQFSNSRSEMNVSTLELGDSALYLCASSLTGPPDYGYTFGSGTRLTVV.

This clonotype is classed as medium-sized. J is TRBJ1-5 and V is TRBV4-1; D not certain. Germline V lookup: CDR1 MGHRA, CDR2 YSYEKL. There are 14 residues in the CDR3. V lost 0 bases and J 1 base, leaving 4 bases between the germline ends. The CDR3 coding sequence is TGCGCCAGCAGCCAAGAATCCAGCAATCAGCCCCAGCATTTT. Encoded protein: CASSQESSNQPQHF.

In its sample, this clonotype was seen many times. The V and J genes are TRBV5-1 and TRBJ2-5; possible D gene TRBD2, 7 bases. The germline V gene encodes CDR1 SGHRS and CDR2 YFSETQ. The CDR3 is 16 residues long. Trimming shortened V by 2 bases and J by 2 bases, and 16 bases separated the two germline ends. CDR3 nucleotides: TGCGCCAGCAGCTTAGGGGGGGTACAGGGTCAAGAGACCCAGTACTTC. Translated, it gives CASSLGGVQGQETQYF.

This clonotype is termed medium-sized. This chain connects TRBV12-3 or TRBV12-4 to TRBJ1-2, with a possible D match to TRBD1 (6 bases). The length of the CDR3 is 13 residues. Trimming took off 4 bases at V and 4 bases at J, with 10 bases between the two ends. The CDR3 reads CASSSPRGYGYTF. The CDR3 DNA reads as TGTGCCAGCAGTTCCCCCAGGGGCTATGGCTACACCTTC.

This clonotype was seen ten or more times. The chain recombines TRBV7-2 with TRBJ2-2; D gene uncertain. The germline V gene encodes CDR1 SGHTA and CDR2 FQGNSA. The germline V and J ends were trimmed by 0 bases and 6 bases, with 8 bases remaining between them. The CDR3 loop spans 14 amino acids. In nucleotides, the CDR3 is TGTGCCAGCAGCTTAGCCTCAATGTCCGGGGAGCTGTTTTTT. This translates into CASSLASMSGELFF.

Within the sample, this clonotype is medium-sized. The CDR3 coding sequence is TGTGCCAGCAGCACTAGGAGCGGACAGGGGAACACCGGGGAGCTGTTTTTT. This translates into CASSTRSGQGNTGELFF. The V gene is TRBV7-9, the J gene TRBJ2-2; TRBD1 agrees at 8 bases. Germline trimming cut 5 bases from V and 1 base from J; bases unmatched to any gene: 9. Germline lookup yields CDR1 SEHNR and CDR2 FQNEAQ (reference sequence). The CDR3 is 17 residues long.

This clonotype was detected many times. One junction end does not reproduce the germline sequence, and a read error may be involved. This chain connects TRBV2 to TRBJ2-7, with D possibly TRBD2 on 7 matching bases. CDR1 SNHLY and CDR2 FYNNEI come from the germline V gene. The CDR3 sequence is 15 residues long. The chain's CDR3 is CTSSMEGGGPYEQYF. As DNA, the CDR3 is TGTACCAGCAGCATGGAGGGCGGGGGCCCCTACGAGCAGTACTTC. The full variable domain, in which reference TRBV2 and TRBJ2-7 provide the parts outside the CDR3, is EPEVTQTPSHQVTQMGQEVILRCVPISNHLYFYWYRQILGQKVEFLVSFYNNEISEKSEIFDDQFSVERPDGSNFTLKIRSTKLEDSAMYFCTSSMEGGGPYEQYFGPGTRLTVT.

V usage is TRBV29-1 and J usage is TRBJ2-7; no firm D call. V gave up 2 bases and J gave up 2 bases, with 7 bases separating them. Germline V gene sequence: CDR1 SQVTM, CDR2 ANQGSEA. The CDR3 covers 12 residues. The CDR3 bases are TGCAGCGTTGAAAAGCCCCCCTACGAGCAGTACTTC. Translating it yields CSVEKPPYEQYF.

This clonotype was recorded at least ten times. The chain employs TRBV7-3 and TRBJ1-5, with 9 bases matching TRBD1. The CDR3 contains 19 residues. Germline CDR1 SGHTA, CDR2 FQGTGA. After removal of 8 bases from V and 1 base from J, the junction contained 18 bases not matched to a gene. CDR3 sequence: CASLRSRRTGVWSNQPQHF. In DNA form, the CDR3 reads TGTGCCAGCTTAAGATCTCGGAGGACAGGGGTTTGGAGCAATCAGCCCCAGCATTTT.

This clonotype has ten or more counts. The rearrangement uses TRBV29-1 and TRBJ2-1; D gene unclear. The CDR3 has 13 residues. Trimming cost V 2 bases and J 4 bases, with 9 bases left between them. The germline gives CDR1 SQVTM, CDR2 ANQGSEA. The CDR3: CSVEFQEYNEQFF. DNA for the CDR3: TGCAGCGTTGAATTTCAAGAGTACAATGAGCAGTTCTTC.

Relative to its sample, this clonotype is medium-sized. The chain couples TRBV3-1 to TRBJ2-7; possible D gene TRBD2, 6 bases. Trimming took off 4 bases at V and 4 bases at J, with 11 bases between the two ends. The length of the CDR3 is 13 residues. CDR1 is LGHDT and CDR2 is YNNKEL in the germline V gene (reference sequence). The CDR3 loop is CASSRRLGYEQYF. In nucleotides, the CDR3 is TGTGCCAGCAGCCGGCGACTAGGGTACGAGCAGTACTTC.

This clonotype came up many times. The J gene is TRBJ2-6, the V gene TRBV9; D remains unclear. V lost 3 bases and J lost 0, with 7 bases in between. This CDR3 is built from 15 residues. The germline CDR1 and CDR2 sequences are SGDLS and YYNGEE. The CDR3 loop reads CASSAQVSGANVLTF. The CDR3 DNA follows: TGTGCCAGCAGCGCCCAGGTCTCTGGGGCCAACGTCCTGACTTTC.

This clonotype is labeled medium-sized. The chain recombines TRBV28 with TRBJ2-7; TRBD2 matches at 7 bases. J lost 6 bases, V lost 4 bases, and 12 bases had no gene match. The CDR3 has 15 residues. CDR1 is MDHEN, CDR2 SYDVKM, per germline. Written as DNA, the CDR3 is TGTGCCAGCAGTTCACAGCCCCAGCGGGACTTCGAGCAGTACTTC. Translation: CASSSQPQRDFEQYF.